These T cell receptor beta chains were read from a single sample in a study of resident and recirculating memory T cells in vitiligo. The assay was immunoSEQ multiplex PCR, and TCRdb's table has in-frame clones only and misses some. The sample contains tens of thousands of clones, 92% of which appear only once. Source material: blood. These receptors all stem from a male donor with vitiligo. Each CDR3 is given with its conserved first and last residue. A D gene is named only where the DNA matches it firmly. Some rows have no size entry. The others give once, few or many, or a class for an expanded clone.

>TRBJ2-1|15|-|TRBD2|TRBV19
TGTGCCAGTAGTATGGGGGGGTTCAGCTACAATGAGCAGTTCTTC
CASSMGGFSYNEQFF
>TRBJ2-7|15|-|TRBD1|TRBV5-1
TGCGCCAGCAGACCAACCTGGGACAGGGTTGACGAGCAGTACTTC
CASRPTWDRVDEQYF
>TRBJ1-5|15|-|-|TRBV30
TGTGCCTGGAGTACCGGGACCCAAGGAGGGCAGCCCCAGCATTTT
CAWSTGTQGGQPQHF
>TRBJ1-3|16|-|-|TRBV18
TGTGCCAGCTCAGACAGGAACAAGAAGTTCAGAAACACCATATATTTT
CASSDRNKKFRNTIYF
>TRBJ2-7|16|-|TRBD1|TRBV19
TGTGCCAGCTCTGCGGCGGGACAGGGGGGAACCTACGAGCAGTACTTC
CASSAAGQGGTYEQYF
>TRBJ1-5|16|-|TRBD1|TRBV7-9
TGTGCCAGCAGCTTGTGGGGGACAGGGCCCCCTCAGCCCCAGCATTTT
CASSLWGTGPPQPQHF
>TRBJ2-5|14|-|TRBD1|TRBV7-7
TGTGCCAGCAGCTCGGACAGGGGAGGGGAGACCCAGTACTTC
CASSSDRGGETQYF
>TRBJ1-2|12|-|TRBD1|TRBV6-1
TGTGCCAGCAGTGGGAGGGACAGGGGCTACACCTTC
CASSGRDRGYTF
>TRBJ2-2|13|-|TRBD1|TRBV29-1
TGCAGCGTGGCAGGGGGCGTCACCGGGGAGCTGTTTTTT
CSVAGGVTGELFF
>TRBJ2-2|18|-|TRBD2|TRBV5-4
TGTGCCAGCAGCTTGAAACTAGCGGGAGGGCCTCAAACCGGGGAGCTGTTTTTT
CASSLKLAGGPQTGELFF
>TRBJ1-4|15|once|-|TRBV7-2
TGTGCCAGCAGCTTGGGCGGGGGGTTGGATGAAAAACTGTTTTTT
CASSLGGGLDEKLFF
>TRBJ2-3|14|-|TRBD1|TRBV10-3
TGTGCCATCTGGGGACAGGGGGCTTCTGATACGCAGTATTTT
CAIWGQGASDTQYF
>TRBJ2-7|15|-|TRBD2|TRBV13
TGTGCCAGCAGCCCCGGGACTAGCGCTTCCTACGAGCAGTACTTC
CASSPGTSASYEQYF
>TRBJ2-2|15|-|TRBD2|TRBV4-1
TGCGCCAGCAGCCCGGCGGGAGGTTTAGCCGGGGAGCTGTTTTTT
CASSPAGGLAGELFF
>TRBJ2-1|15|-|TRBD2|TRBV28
TGTGCCAGCAGTTTCCCTCGGGTAGCGGGGAGAATCTGGTTCTTC
CASSFPRVAGRIWFF
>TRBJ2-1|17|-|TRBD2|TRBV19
TGTGCCAGTAGTATCCTGGGACTAGCGGGAGGGCACAATGAGCAGTTCTTC
CASSILGLAGGHNEQFF
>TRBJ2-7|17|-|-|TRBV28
TGTGCCAGCAGTTTGCCAGGAGACTACCCCTTGGGGTACGAGCAGTACTTC
CASSLPGDYPLGYEQYF
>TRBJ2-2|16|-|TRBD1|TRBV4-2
TGTGCCAGCAGCCAAATCGGGACAGCTAACACCGGGGAGCTGTTTTTT
CASSQIGTANTGELFF
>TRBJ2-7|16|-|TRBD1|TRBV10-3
TGTGCCATCAGTGACCCGGGACAGGGGGCAATCGGCGAGCAGTACTTC
CAISDPGQGAIGEQYF
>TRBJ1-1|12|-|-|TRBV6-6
TGTGCCAGCACCACAACGAACACTGAAGCTTTCTTT
CASTTTNTEAFF
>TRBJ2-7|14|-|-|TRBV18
TGTGCCAGCTGGATGGGGCAGGGAAGGGGCGAGCAGTACTTC
CASWMGQGRGEQYF
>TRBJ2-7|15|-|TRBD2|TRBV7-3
TGTGCCAGCAGCTTTCTAACTAGCGGGCCCTACGAGCAGTACTTC
CASSFLTSGPYEQYF
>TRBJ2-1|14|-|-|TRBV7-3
TGTGCCAGCAGCTTATCTGACTCACACCTCTCGCAGTTCTTC
CASSLSDSHLSQFF
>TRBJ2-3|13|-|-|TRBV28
TGTGCCAGCAGTCGGGTCTCTCACGATACGCAGTATTTT
CASSRVSHDTQYF
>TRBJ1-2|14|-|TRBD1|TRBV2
TGTGCCAGCACCATAGGACAGGGGAACTATGGCTACACCTTC
CASTIGQGNYGYTF
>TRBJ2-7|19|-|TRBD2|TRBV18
TGTGCCAGCTCACCACCGGTGGGGATACTAGCGGGCCCTTCCTACGAGCAGTACTTC
CASSPPVGILAGPSYEQYF
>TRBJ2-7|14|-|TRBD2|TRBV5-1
TGCGCCAGCAGCCCTAGCGGGAGCTCCTACGAGCAGTACTTC
CASSPSGSSYEQYF
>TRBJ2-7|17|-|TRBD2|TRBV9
TGTGCCAGCAGCGTACTCCCTGGAATAGCGGGAGCGGGCGAGCAGTACTTC
CASSVLPGIAGAGEQYF
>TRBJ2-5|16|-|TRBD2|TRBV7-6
TGTGCCAGCAGCTCCCTTAGCCGTATAGCGGGAGACTTCCAGTACTTC
CASSSLSRIAGDFQYF
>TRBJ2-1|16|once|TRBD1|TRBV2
TGTGCCAGCAGTGAAAGGCGGGGACAGGGAATCAATGAGCAGTTCTTC
CASSERRGQGINEQFF
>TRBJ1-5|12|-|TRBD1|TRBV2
TGTGCCAGCAGCGACAGGGGTCAGCCCCAGCATTTT
CASSDRGQPQHF
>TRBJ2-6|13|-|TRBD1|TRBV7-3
TGTGCCAGCAGCCCCGGGGGACAGGACGTCCTGACTTTC
CASSPGGQDVLTF
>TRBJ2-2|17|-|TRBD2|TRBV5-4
TGTGCCAGCAGGATTGGACTAGCGGGAGGGAACACCGGGGAGCTGTTTTTT
CASRIGLAGGNTGELFF
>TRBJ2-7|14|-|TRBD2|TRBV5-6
TGTGCCAGCAGCCGGCGGGGGGGAACCTACGAGCAGTACTTC
CASSRRGGTYEQYF
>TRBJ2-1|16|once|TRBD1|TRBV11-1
TGTGCCAGCAGCTTCAACGCGGGACAGGGAGGAAATGAGCAGTTCTTC
CASSFNAGQGGNEQFF
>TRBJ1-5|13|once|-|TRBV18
TGTGCCAGCTCACCTGGGGAGAATCAGCCCCAGCATTTT
CASSPGENQPQHF
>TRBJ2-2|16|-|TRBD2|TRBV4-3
TGCGCCAGCAGCCAAGATCGGGGGGGTATCAAGGGGGAGCTGTTTTTT
CASSQDRGGIKGELFF
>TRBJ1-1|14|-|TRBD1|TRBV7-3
TGTGCCAGCAGCCCCAACAGGGGTTCCACTGAAGCTTTCTTT
CASSPNRGSTEAFF
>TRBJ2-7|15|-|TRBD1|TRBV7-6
TGTGCCAGCAGCCCACAGGCGGGACAGGGGGGCGAGCAGTACTTC
CASSPQAGQGGEQYF
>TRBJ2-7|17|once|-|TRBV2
TGTGCCAGCAGTGAAGGGGGGGGGTACAGGGCGAGCAACGAGCAGTACTTC
CASSEGGGYRASNEQYF
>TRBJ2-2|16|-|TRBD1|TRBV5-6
TGTGCCAGCAGCTCGGAGGGACAGGGGAGTGGTAGGGAGCTGTTTTTT
CASSSEGQGSGRELFF
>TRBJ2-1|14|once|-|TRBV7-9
TGTGCCAGCAGCTTCCCGAGCTCCTACAATGAGCAGTTCTTC
CASSFPSSYNEQFF
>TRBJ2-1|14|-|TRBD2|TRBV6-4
TGTGCCAGCAGTGAAGGAAACGGGGGGAATGAGCAGTTCTTC
CASSEGNGGNEQFF
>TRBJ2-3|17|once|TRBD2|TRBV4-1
TGCGCCAGCAGCCCCCTCTGGGTGCTAGCGGGAGTTCATACGCAGTATTTT
CASSPLWVLAGVHTQYF
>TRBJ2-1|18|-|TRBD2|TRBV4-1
TGCGCCAGCAGCCCGATAATCGCCGGGACTACGACCTACAATGAGCAGTTCTTC
CASSPIIAGTTTYNEQFF
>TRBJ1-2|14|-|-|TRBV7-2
TGTGCCAGCAGCGCGGGGGCCGGGCCAAGCCCTCGCACCTTC
CASSAGAGPSPRTF
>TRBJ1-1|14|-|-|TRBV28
TGTGCCAGCTCGCCGACAGGATACGGCACTGAAGCTTTCTTT
CASSPTGYGTEAFF
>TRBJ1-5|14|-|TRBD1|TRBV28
TGTGCCAGCAGCACAGGACAGGGGAACCAGCCCCAGCATTTT
CASSTGQGNQPQHF
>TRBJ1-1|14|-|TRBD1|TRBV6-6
TGTGCCAGCAGTTACCCGGGACAGGGCACTGAAGCTTTCTTT
CASSYPGQGTEAFF
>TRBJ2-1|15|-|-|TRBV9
TGTGCCAGCAGCGTAGGTGCTAGTGGGTACAATGAGCAGTTCTTC
CASSVGASGYNEQFF
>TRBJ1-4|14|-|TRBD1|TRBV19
TGTGCCAGCCGGGTGACAGGGTTTAATGAAAAACTGTTTTTT
CASRVTGFNEKLFF
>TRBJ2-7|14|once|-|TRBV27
TGTGCCAGCAGTTTAAGGGGCCAGGGCGGCGAGCAGTACTTC
CASSLRGQGGEQYF